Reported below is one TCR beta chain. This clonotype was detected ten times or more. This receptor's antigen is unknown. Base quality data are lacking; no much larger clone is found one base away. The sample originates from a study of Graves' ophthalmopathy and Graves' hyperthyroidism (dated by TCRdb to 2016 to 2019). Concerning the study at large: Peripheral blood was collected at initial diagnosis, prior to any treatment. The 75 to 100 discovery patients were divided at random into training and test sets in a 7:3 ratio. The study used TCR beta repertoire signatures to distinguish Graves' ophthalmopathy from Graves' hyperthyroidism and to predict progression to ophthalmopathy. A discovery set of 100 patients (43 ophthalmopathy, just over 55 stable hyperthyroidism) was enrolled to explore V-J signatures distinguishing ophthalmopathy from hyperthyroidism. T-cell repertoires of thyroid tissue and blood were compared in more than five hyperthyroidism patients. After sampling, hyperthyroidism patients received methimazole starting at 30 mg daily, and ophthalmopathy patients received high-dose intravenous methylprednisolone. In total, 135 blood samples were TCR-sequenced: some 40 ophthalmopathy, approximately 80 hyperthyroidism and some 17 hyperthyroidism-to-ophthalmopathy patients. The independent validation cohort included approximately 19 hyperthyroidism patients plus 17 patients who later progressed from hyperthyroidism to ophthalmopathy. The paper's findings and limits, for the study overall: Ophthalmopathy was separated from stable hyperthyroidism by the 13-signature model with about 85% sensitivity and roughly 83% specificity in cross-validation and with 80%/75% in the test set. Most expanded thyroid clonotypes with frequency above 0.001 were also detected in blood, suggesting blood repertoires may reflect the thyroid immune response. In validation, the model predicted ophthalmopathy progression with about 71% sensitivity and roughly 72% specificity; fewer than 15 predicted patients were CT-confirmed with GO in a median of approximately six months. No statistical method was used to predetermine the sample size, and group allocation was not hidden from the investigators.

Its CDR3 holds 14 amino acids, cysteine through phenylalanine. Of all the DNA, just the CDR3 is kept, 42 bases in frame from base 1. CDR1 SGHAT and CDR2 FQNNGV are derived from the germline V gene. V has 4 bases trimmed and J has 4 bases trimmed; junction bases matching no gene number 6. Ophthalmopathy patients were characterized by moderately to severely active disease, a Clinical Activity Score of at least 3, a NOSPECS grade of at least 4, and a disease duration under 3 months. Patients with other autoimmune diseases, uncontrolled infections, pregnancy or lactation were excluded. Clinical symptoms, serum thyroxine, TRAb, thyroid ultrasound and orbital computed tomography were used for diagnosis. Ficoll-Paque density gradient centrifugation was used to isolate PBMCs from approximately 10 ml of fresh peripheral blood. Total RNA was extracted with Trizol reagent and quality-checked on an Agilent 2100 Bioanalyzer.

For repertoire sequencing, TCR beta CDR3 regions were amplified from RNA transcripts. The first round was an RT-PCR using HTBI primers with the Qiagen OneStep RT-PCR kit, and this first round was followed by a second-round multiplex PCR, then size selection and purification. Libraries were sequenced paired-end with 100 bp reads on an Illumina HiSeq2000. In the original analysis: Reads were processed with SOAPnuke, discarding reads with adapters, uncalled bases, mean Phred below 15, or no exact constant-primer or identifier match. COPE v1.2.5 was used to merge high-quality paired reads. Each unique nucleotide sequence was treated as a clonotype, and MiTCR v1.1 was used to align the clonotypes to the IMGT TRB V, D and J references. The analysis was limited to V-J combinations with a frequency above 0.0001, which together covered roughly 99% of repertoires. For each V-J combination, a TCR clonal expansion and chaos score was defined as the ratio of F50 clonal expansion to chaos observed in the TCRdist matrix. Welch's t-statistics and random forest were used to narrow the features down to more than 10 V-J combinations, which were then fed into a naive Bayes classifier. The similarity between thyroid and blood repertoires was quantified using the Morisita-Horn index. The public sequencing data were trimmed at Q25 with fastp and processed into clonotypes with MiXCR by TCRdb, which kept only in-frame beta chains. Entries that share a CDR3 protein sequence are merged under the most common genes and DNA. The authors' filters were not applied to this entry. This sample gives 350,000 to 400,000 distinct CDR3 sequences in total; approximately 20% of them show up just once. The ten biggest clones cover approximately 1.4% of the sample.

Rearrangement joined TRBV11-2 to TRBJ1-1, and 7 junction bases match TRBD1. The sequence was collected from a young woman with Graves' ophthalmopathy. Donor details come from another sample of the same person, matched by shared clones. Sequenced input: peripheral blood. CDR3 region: CASSSTGAGTEAFF. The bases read TGTGCCAGCAGCTCCACAGGGGCAGGCACTGAAGCTTTCTTT.